The 32 T cell receptor beta chains reported below all come from one sample, sequenced in a study of T cells in Graves' hyperthyroidism and ophthalmopathy (dated by TCRdb to between 2018 and 2020). Libraries came from multiplex PCR. TCRdb names Illumina HiSeq 2000 as the instrument used. The TCR beta CDR3 regions were amplified from RNA transcripts. The TCR CDR3 was subjected to a first round of RT-PCR using the HTBI primer set and the Qiagen OneStep RT-PCR kit. Through fastp at Q25 and MiXCR, TCRdb rebuilt clones from the public reads, retaining in-frame beta chains. Here each entry gathers all rows of one CDR3 protein and keeps the most common genes and DNA. The sample yields approximately 400,000 distinct CDR3 sequences; more than 13% were counted once. The top ten clonotypes cover around a third of the sample. The sequenced sample was blood. Source of these receptors: a woman between 25 and 40 years old with Graves' hyperthyroidism.

This chain uses TRBV7-9 with TRBJ2-3; a possible D gene is TRBD2 (5 bases). V was trimmed by 5 bases and J by 6 bases, leaving 18 bases between them. The CDR3 spans 15 residues. The germline V gene has CDR1 SEHNR and CDR2 FQNEAQ (reference sequence). CDR3 residues: CASSKARGPYDTQYF. The CDR3 coding sequence is TGTGCCAGCAGCAAAGCGAGAGGGCCCTACGATACGCAGTATTTT.

This clonotype was seen ten or more times. The chain links TRBV3-1 to TRBJ2-1; TRBD2 matches 9 bases. J lost 8 bases, V lost 4 bases, and 9 bases had no gene match. The germline gives CDR1 LGHDT, CDR2 YNNKEL (reference sequence). This CDR3 comprises 15 residues. This chain's CDR3 is CASSLAGVTVDEQFF. The CDR3, as DNA: TGTGCCAGCAGCCTAGCGGGAGTTACCGTAGATGAGCAGTTCTTC.

This clonotype was seen at least ten times. The CDR3 spells CASSLQGANNEQFF. As DNA, the CDR3 is TGTGCCAGCAGTCTACAGGGGGCGAACAATGAGCAGTTCTTC. V gene TRBV6-1 combines with J gene TRBJ2-1, with 9 bases lining up with TRBD1. Germline V CDR1 and CDR2: MNHNS, SASEGT. Trimming cost V 5 bases and J 5 bases; bases outside gene matches: 4. There are 14 residues in the CDR3.

Regarding this clonotype: A read error is possible here, since a much larger clone lies one base away. The J gene is TRBJ1-5, the V gene TRBV28, with D possibly being TRBD1 (5 bases). Germline CDR1 reads MDHEN; CDR2 reads SYDVKM. The CDR3 contains 14 residues. In nucleotides, the CDR3 is TGTGCCAGCAACGGGGGGATTAGCAAGCAGCCCCAGCATTTT. It translates to CASNGGISKQPQHF.

Written as DNA, the CDR3 is TGTGCCAGCACTCAGGAAGGGGTTCAGCCCCAGCATTTT. This codes for CASTQEGVQPQHF. The chain carries TRBV6-1 and TRBJ1-5, with D perhaps TRBD1 (5 bases). V was cut by 7 bases and J by 6 bases, with 13 bases left in between. The CDR3 runs to 13 residues. CDR1 MNHNS and CDR2 SASEGT come from the germline V gene.

This clonotype was recorded many times. The gene calls are TRBV28 and TRBJ2-5, with TRBD2 matching over 11 bases. V lost 6 bases to trimming and J lost 4 bases; unmatched junction nucleotides: 13. Germline CDR1 is MDHEN and CDR2 is SYDVKM. The CDR3 covers 17 residues. CDR3 region: CASRLGTSGPFLETQYF. As DNA, the CDR3 is TGTGCCAGCAGATTGGGGACTAGCGGTCCCTTTTTAGAGACCCAGTACTTC.

CDR3 sequence (DNA): TGTGCCAGCAGTTGGGGGATTAACGGGGAGCTGTTTTTT. Encoded protein: CASSWGINGELFF. This chain uses TRBV27 with TRBJ2-2; the D gene could be TRBD1 or TRBD2 (5 bases each). V gave up 4 bases and J gave up 7 bases, with 10 bases separating them. The germline CDR1 and CDR2 sequences are MNHEY and SMNVEV (reference sequence). This CDR3 has 13 amino acids.

The chain links TRBV4-1 to TRBJ1-2, with a possible D match to TRBD1 (5 bases). Trimming left V 0 bases short and J 3 bases short, with 11 bases between. The CDR3 sequence is 15 residues long. CDR1 and CDR2 (germline): MGHRA, YSYEKL. DNA of the CDR3: TGCGCCAGCAGCCAAGAGGCAGGGACGGACTATGGCTACACCTTC. The encoded protein is CASSQEAGTDYGYTF.

V gene TRBV27 combines with J gene TRBJ2-5; D call uncertain. V was pared by 3 bases and J by 0 bases, with 8 bases between. The CDR3 loop spans 14 amino acids. Germline assignment: CDR1 MNHEY and CDR2 SMNVEV (reference sequence). The CDR3 region is CASSLWAYQETQYF. The CDR3 DNA follows: TGTGCCAGCAGTTTGTGGGCATACCAAGAGACCCAGTACTTC.

The table lists this clonotype with many counts. This chain connects TRBV27 to TRBJ2-7; 16 bases fit TRBD2. The germline V gene encodes CDR1 MNHEY and CDR2 SMNVEV (reference sequence). The trim removed 5 bases at V and 3 bases at J, leaving 1 base unmatched. CDR3 length: 15 amino acids. The chain's CDR3 is CASSGTSGRDYEQYF. The CDR3 region has the DNA TGTGCCAGCAGTGGGACTAGCGGGAGGGACTACGAGCAGTACTTC.

This rearrangement joins TRBV19 to TRBJ1-5; D not resolved. The CDR3 is made up of 15 amino acids. Germline CDR1 is LNHDA and CDR2 is SQIVND (reference sequence). Trimming pared 1 base from V and 5 bases from J, leaving 12 bases between. The CDR3, as DNA: TGTGCCAGTAGTATAGGAGAGGGAACCGATCAGCCCCAGCATTTT. Translating gives CASSIGEGTDQPQHF.

This clonotype was detected ten times or more. In DNA, the CDR3 is TGTGCCAGCACCCGGACAGGGGGAGATTATGGCTACACCTTC. It codes for CASTRTGGDYGYTF. The chain has TRBV7-2 and TRBJ1-2; 10 bases map to TRBD1. V dropped 7 bases and J dropped 5; count of bases not matched to a gene: 7. The CDR3 consists of 14 residues. The germline CDR1 and CDR2 sequences are SGHTA and FQGNSA.

This clonotype was recorded at least ten times. V usage is TRBV11-1 and J usage is TRBJ1-1, with D hard to call. CDR3 length equals 15 residues. Germline assignment: CDR1 SGHAT and CDR2 FQDESV (reference sequence). The V and J ends lost 3 bases and 8 bases respectively, with 19 bases between them. CDR3 loop: CASSFMGRGGKEAFF. CDR3 in DNA: TGTGCCAGCAGCTTTATGGGGAGAGGTGGGAAAGAAGCTTTCTTT.

This clonotype turned up a few times. This chain links TRBV5-1 with TRBJ1-6; 9 bases are a match to TRBD1. V was pared by 6 bases and J by 7 bases, with 5 bases of the junction left unmatched. Per germline, CDR1 SGHRS and CDR2 YFSETQ. The CDR3 runs to 14 residues. The CDR3 region is CASTSGTGNSPLHF. CDR3 coding DNA: TGCGCCAGCACTTCCGGGACAGGGAATTCACCCCTCCACTTT. The full variable domain, its missing parts supplied by reference TRBV5-1 and TRBJ1-6, is KAGVTQTPRYLIKTRGQQVTLSCSPISGHRSVSWYQQTPGQGLQFLFEYFSETQRNKGNFPGRFSGRQFSNSRSEMNVSTLELGDSALYLCASTSGTGNSPLHFGNGTRLTVT.

This clonotype was counted a few times. The chain joins TRBV28 to TRBJ2-4; D is uncertain. Germline values: CDR1 MDHEN, CDR2 SYDVKM. The CDR3 length is 12 residues. V lost 7 bases and J lost 0, with 4 bases in between. The CDR3 region is CASNIAKNIQYF. As DNA, the CDR3 is TGTGCCAGCAACATAGCCAAAAACATTCAGTACTTC.

The chain couples TRBV5-1 to TRBJ2-2; D unclear. The CDR3 runs to 15 residues. Germline CDR1 SGHRS, CDR2 YFSETQ. V lost 0 bases and J lost 5, with 11 bases in between. CDR3 in DNA: TGCGCCAGCAGCTTGGTCGGCAGCCGAACCGGGGAGCTGTTTTTT. Translation: CASSLVGSRTGELFF. Complete variable domain (other parts from reference TRBV5-1 and TRBJ2-2): KAGVTQTPRYLIKTRGQQVTLSCSPISGHRSVSWYQQTPGQGLQFLFEYFSETQRNKGNFPGRFSGRQFSNSRSEMNVSTLELGDSALYLCASSLVGSRTGELFFGEGSRLTVL.

J is TRBJ2-5 and V is TRBV12-3 or TRBV12-4; 9 bases are shared with TRBD1. J was trimmed by 1 base and V by 6 bases; bases with no gene match: 12. The CDR3 runs to 17 residues. CDR3 protein: CASRFGIGTGFQETQYF. The CDR3 DNA reads as TGTGCCAGCAGGTTCGGGATTGGGACAGGGTTCCAAGAGACCCAGTACTTC.

This clonotype has ten or more counts. The CDR3 nucleotides read TGTGCCAGCAGCTTATGGCGGGGGCGTCAAAACACAGATACGCAGTATTTT. This encodes CASSLWRGRQNTDTQYF. The rearrangement uses TRBV11-1 and TRBJ2-3, with D maybe TRBD2 (7 bases). The CDR3 runs 17 residues. V lost 2 bases and J lost 2, with 17 bases in between. Germline-derived CDR1 and CDR2 are SGHAT and FQDESV (reference sequence).

The DNA of the CDR3 is TGTGCCAGCCGGGACTCACCCGCCAATGAGCAGTTCTTC. As protein: CASRDSPANEQFF. V and J are TRBV6-1 and TRBJ2-1, with a tentative D call TRBD2 (6 bases). This CDR3 spans 13 amino acids. Germline-derived CDR1 and CDR2 are MNHNS and SASEGT. Trimming left V 8 bases short and J 6 bases short, with 14 bases between.

This clonotype was recorded many times. The V gene is TRBV28, the J gene TRBJ1-5, with D possibly being TRBD1 (5 bases). Germline CDR1 reads MDHEN; CDR2 reads SYDVKM. This CDR3 contains 14 residues. V lost 5 bases and J 5 bases, leaving 13 bases between the germline ends. The CDR3 sequence is CASSPSLGDQPQHF. In DNA, the CDR3 is TGTGCCAGCAGTCCGTCTTTAGGGGATCAGCCCCAGCATTTT.

The table lists this clonotype with a few counts. This chain links TRBV3-1 with TRBJ2-7, with 7 positions matching TRBD1. This CDR3 has 15 amino acids. Losses at the gene ends were 3 bases for V and 6 bases for J; bases not matched to a gene: 11. CDR1 LGHDT and CDR2 YNNKEL come from the germline V gene (reference sequence). CDR3 loop: CASSQWTGRYREQYF. The CDR3 DNA sequence: TGTGCCAGCAGCCAGTGGACAGGTCGGTATCGCGAGCAGTACTTC.

This clonotype came up a few times. The chain carries TRBV28 and TRBJ1-1, with 10 bases matching TRBD1. J gave up 0 bases and V 3 bases, and 7 bases lay outside the gene matches. Germline CDR1 and CDR2: MDHEN and SYDVKM. The length of the CDR3 is 17 residues. The CDR3 region has the DNA TGTGCCAGCAGTTTGGGACAGGGGAAGGGTATGAACACTGAAGCTTTCTTT. This encodes CASSLGQGKGMNTEAFF.

J is TRBJ2-1 and V is TRBV5-1; 11 bases are shared with TRBD2. Germline V gives CDR1 SGHRS, CDR2 YFSETQ. The V segment lost 6 bases and the J segment 4 bases; nucleotides outside the gene matches: 6. The CDR3 is 15 amino acids. The CDR3 DNA sequence: TGCGCCAGCAATTCCGGGACTAGCGGATACAATGAGCAGTTCTTC. The encoded protein is CASNSGTSGYNEQFF.

This rearrangement joins TRBV28 to TRBJ1-2; weak D call: TRBD1 (5 bases). This CDR3 is built from 16 residues. Germline CDR1 and CDR2: MDHEN and SYDVKM. The V gene lost 4 bases and the J gene lost 0 bases, with 15 bases spanning the gap. CDR3 protein: CASSSTGTPANYGYTF. The CDR3 region has the DNA TGTGCCAGCAGTTCGACCGGGACTCCGGCTAACTATGGCTACACCTTC.

This clonotype was detected many times. The chain couples TRBV7-9 to TRBJ1-1; D is uncertain. This CDR3 is 14 amino acids long. The germline V gene encodes CDR1 SEHNR and CDR2 FQNEAQ (reference sequence). Trimming cost V 0 bases and J 0 bases, with 5 bases left between them. CDR3 DNA sequence: TGTGCCAGCAGCTTAGCGGAGGTGAACACTGAAGCTTTCTTT. As protein: CASSLAEVNTEAFF.

This clonotype was seen at least ten times. V gene TRBV5-1 combines with J gene TRBJ2-1; the match to TRBD2 covers 9 bases. CDR3 size: 15 residues. Germline V lookup: CDR1 SGHRS, CDR2 YFSETQ. The ends lost 4 bases at V and 10 bases at J; junction bases unmatched: 12. The CDR3: CASSPLAGRGGEQFF. The DNA of the CDR3 is TGCGCCAGCAGCCCTCTAGCGGGAAGGGGAGGGGAGCAGTTCTTC.

Regarding this clonotype: This may be a read error, as it is one base from a much larger clone. The CDR3 nucleotides are TGTGCCAGCAGTGAGGGGAGCGGGAGTGGTTCCTACAATGAGCAGTTCTTC. The encoded protein is CASSEGSGSGSYNEQFF. This chain connects TRBV28 to TRBJ2-1, with 8 bases fitting TRBD2. Germline-derived CDR1 and CDR2 are MDHEN and SYDVKM. This CDR3 has 17 amino acids. V was pared by 5 bases and J by 1 base, with 10 bases of the junction left unmatched.

The table lists this clonotype with a few counts. This chain joins TRBV20-1 and TRBJ1-1; 9 positions match TRBD1. Germline CDR1 and CDR2: DFQATT and SNEGSKA (reference sequence). This CDR3 region has 18 residues. The trim removed 0 bases at V and 7 bases at J, leaving 18 bases unmatched. The CDR3 nucleotides are TGCAGTGCTAGAGATCCATTGGGGGACAGGGAATTTGTAGGTGAAGCTTTCTTT. Residues: CSARDPLGDREFVGEAFF.

This clonotype was counted many times. This chain uses TRBV30 with TRBJ2-3; D ambiguous. Trimming took off 3 bases at V and 2 bases at J, with 6 bases between the two ends. This CDR3 region has 12 residues. CDR1 and CDR2 from the germline V gene are GTSNPN and SVGIG (reference sequence). CDR3 nucleotides: TGTGCCTGGAGCGGGCTCACAGATACGCAGTATTTT. Translated: CAWSGLTDTQYF.

Points on this clonotype: A read error may be the cause here, since a much bigger clone is one base away. The chain employs TRBV7-9 and TRBJ2-5; 7 nucleotides agree with TRBD1. Per germline, CDR1 SEHNR and CDR2 FQNEAQ (reference sequence). The CDR3 covers 14 residues. CDR3 protein: CGSSSQTGTETQYF. The CDR3 DNA reads TGTGGCAGCAGCTCACAGACAGGGACGGAGACCCAGTACTTC.

A few counts support this clonotype. The J gene is TRBJ1-2, the V gene TRBV12-3 or TRBV12-4; D is possibly TRBD1 (6 bases). V lost 2 bases and J lost 8, with 15 bases in between. The CDR3 is made up of 14 amino acids. The CDR3 DNA reads TGTGCCAGCAGTTTAAATCGACAGGAGAAGGGCTACACCTTC. It encodes CASSLNRQEKGYTF.

The chain links TRBV24-1 to TRBJ2-5; 9 bases map to TRBD2. Trimming took 5 bases from V and 4 from J; bases not matched to a gene: 7. The CDR3 sequence is 15 residues long. Per the germline V gene, CDR1 is KGHDR and CDR2 is SFDVKD. The CDR3 region has the DNA TGTGCCACCAGTGGGGTAGCGGGAGCTTCAGAGACCCAGTACTTC. Translated: CATSGVAGASETQYF.